A selection of T cell receptor beta chains follows, all from one sample in a study of blood T cell repertoires in COVID-19. The method was immunoSEQ multiplex PCR; TCRdb's version includes in-frame clones alone and lacks a portion of them. The data show roughly 140,000 clones, about four fifths seen once. Sequenced sample: PBMCs or T cells enriched from blood (not recorded which). These TCRs come from a woman aged 45-65 years who had been exposed to COVID-19. Each CDR3 is given with its conserved first and last residue. D genes are given only for firm matches. Clone sizes are given selectively: once, few, many, or a class where the clone is expanded.

12	TRBV29-1	-	TRBJ1-1	-	CSGGGRGVEAFF	TGCAGCGGGGGAGGCCGGGGAGTTGAAGCTTTCTTT
16	TRBV24-1	-	TRBJ2-5	TRBD2	CATSDPQAGGGETQYF	TGTGCCACCAGTGACCCACAAGCGGGAGGGGGAGAGACCCAGTACTTC
18	TRBV6-2/TRBV6-3	-	TRBJ2-5	TRBD2	CASSYFGLAGGTQETQYF	TGTGCCAGCAGTTACTTCGGACTAGCGGGGGGAACGCAAGAGACCCAGTACTTC
13	TRBV6-5	-	TRBJ1-2	TRBD1	CASSYWDRVGYTF	TGTGCCAGCAGTTACTGGGACAGGGTCGGCTACACCTTC
15	TRBV21-1	-	TRBJ2-3	-	CASSRPATGNDTQYF	TGTGCCAGCAGCAGGCCAGCCACGGGGAACGATACGCAGTATTTT
13	TRBV19	-	TRBJ2-7	-	CASSITDSYEQYF	TGTGCCAGTAGTATAACGGACAGCTACGAGCAGTACTTC
16	TRBV18	-	TRBJ2-5	TRBD2	CASSPPTSGSSETQYF	TGTGCCAGCTCACCACCGACTAGCGGGAGCTCAGAGACCCAGTACTTC
14	TRBV3-1/TRBV3-2	-	TRBJ1-6	-	CASSQGTANSPLHF	TGTGCCAGCAGCCAAGGGACAGCTAATTCACCCCTCCACTTT
14	TRBV11-2	once	TRBJ1-1	-	CASSFRGGDTEAFF	TGTGCCAGCAGCTTCCGGGGTGGGGACACTGAAGCTTTCTTT
16	TRBV5-1	-	TRBJ1-1	-	CASSFVSTEVDTEAFF	TGCGCCAGCAGCTTTGTCTCGACTGAGGTTGACACTGAAGCTTTCTTT
14	TRBV11-2	-	TRBJ2-5	TRBD2	CANGAGGGGETQYF	TGTGCCAACGGAGCTGGAGGCGGGGGAGAGACCCAGTACTTC